Listed below are T cell receptor beta chains from one sample, sequenced in a study of T cells in Graves' hyperthyroidism and ophthalmopathy. Each CDR3 protein gets one entry after TCRdb re-called the multiplex PCR reads with MiXCR. The sample yields 800,000 or so distinct CDR3 sequences, 35% to 45% seen once. The source material was blood. The receptor source for this set is a man younger than 35 with Graves' hyperthyroidism. Each CDR3 is given with its conserved first and last residue. D genes are given only for firm matches. Clone sizes are given selectively: once, few, many, or a class where the clone is expanded.

j_call,v_call,cdr3_length,clone_size,d_call,cdr3_aa,cdr3_nt
TRBJ1-4,TRBV29-1,14,many,NA,CSVEDTGTNEKLFF,TGCAGCGTTGAAGACACCGGGACTAATGAAAAACTGTTTTTT
TRBJ1-3,TRBV7-9,14,NA,NA,CASSLIGDKDTIYF,TGTGCCAGCAGCTTAATCGGGGATAAAGACACCATATATTTT
TRBJ2-3,TRBV10-3,12,NA,NA,CAISEYGDTQYF,TGTGCCATCAGTGAGTACGGAGATACGCAGTATTTT
TRBJ1-2,TRBV5-1,18,NA,TRBD1,CASSLAEGGARIGYGYTF,TGCGCCAGCAGCTTGGCCGAAGGGGGCGCAAGGATTGGCTATGGCTACACCTTC
TRBJ2-2,TRBV6-6,14,NA,TRBD1,CASSWGQTPGELFF,TGTGCCAGCAGTTGGGGACAGACTCCCGGGGAGCTGTTTTTT
TRBJ1-2,TRBV2,13,many,NA,CASSDTLSYGYTF,TGTGCCAGCAGTGACACCCTTTCCTATGGCTACACCTTC
TRBJ2-7,TRBV12-3/TRBV12-4,15,few,NA,CASSPSQGHTYEQYF,TGTGCCAGCAGTCCCTCCCAGGGGCATACCTACGAGCAGTACTTC
TRBJ1-3,TRBV7-2,15,NA,NA,CASSFTGTPGNTIYF,TGTGCCAGCAGCTTTACTGGGACTCCCGGAAACACCATATATTTT
TRBJ2-5,TRBV12-3/TRBV12-4,13,NA,TRBD1,CASSFTGTVTQYF,TGTGCCAGCAGTTTTACGGGGACAGTGACCCAGTACTTC
TRBJ2-6,TRBV6-5,17,NA,NA,CASHLRDGLSGANVLTF,TGTGCCAGCCACCTCCGCGACGGCCTTTCTGGGGCCAACGTCCTGACTTTC
TRBJ2-6,TRBV7-2,21,NA,NA,CASSLRGATGKRYSGANVLTF,TGTGCCAGCAGCTTAAGGGGGGCGACAGGGAAAAGGTACTCTGGGGCCAACGTCCTGACTTTC
TRBJ1-1,TRBV12-3/TRBV12-4,13,NA,NA,CASSPEGSSEAFF,TGTGCCAGCAGCCCTGAGGGTAGCAGTGAAGCTTTCTTT
TRBJ1-3,TRBV6-1,14,NA,TRBD1,CASSYGTEGNTIYF,TGTGCCAGCAGTTACGGGACAGAGGGAAACACCATATATTTT
TRBJ2-5,TRBV7-2,14,NA,NA,CASRPDSRVETQYF,TGTGCCAGCAGGCCCGACTCGAGGGTTGAGACCCAGTACTTC
TRBJ2-5,TRBV7-2,16,NA,TRBD2,CASSFSAGTSAETQYF,TGCGCCAGCAGCTTCTCGGCCGGGACTAGCGCGGAGACCCAGTACTTC
TRBJ1-3,TRBV4-1,15,few,NA,CASSQGLISGNTIYF,TGCGCCAGCAGTCAAGGCCTCATCTCTGGAAACACCATATATTTT
TRBJ1-3,TRBV6-5,13,few,NA,CASSFQQGNTIYF,TGTGCCAGCAGTTTTCAACAGGGAAACACCATATATTTT
TRBJ2-5,TRBV14,14,NA,NA,CASSQGPEGETQYF,TGTGCCAGCAGCCAGGGGCCGGAAGGGGAGACCCAGTACTTC
TRBJ1-1,TRBV7-9,13,once,NA,CASIPTENTEAFF,TGTGCCAGCATCCCAACCGAGAACACTGAAGCTTTCTTT
TRBJ1-2,TRBV7-9,13,many,NA,CASSPQGSGGYTF,TGTGCCAGCAGCCCACAGGGATCGGGAGGCTACACCTTC
TRBJ2-5,TRBV7-3,16,NA,TRBD2,CASSLALRGDAETQYF,TGTGCCAGCAGCTTGGCCCTACGGGGGGATGCCGAGACCCAGTACTTC
TRBJ2-5,TRBV5-1,16,NA,TRBD2,CASRAASGGAEETQYF,TGCGCCAGCCGGGCCGCGAGCGGGGGGGCAGAAGAGACCCAGTACTTC
TRBJ2-2,TRBV7-8,16,few,NA,CASSLATRGPTGELFF,TGTGCCAGCAGCTTAGCGACGCGGGGCCCCACCGGGGAGCTGTTTTTT
TRBJ1-6,TRBV25-1,16,many,NA,CASSEYRSRGNSPLHF,TGTGCCAGCAGTGAATATAGGTCTCGGGGTAATTCACCCCTCCACTTT
TRBJ2-7,TRBV7-9,14,many,TRBD1,CASSSGTGQGEQYF,TGTGCCAGCAGCTCCGGGACAGGCCAGGGGGAGCAGTACTTC
TRBJ2-1,TRBV2,11,NA,NA,CASSPLYEQFF,TGTGCCAGCAGTCCTCTATACGAGCAGTTCTTC
TRBJ1-2,TRBV12-3/TRBV12-4,13,many,NA,CASRTWGNYGYTF,TGTGCCAGCAGGACCTGGGGGAACTATGGCTACACCTTC
TRBJ2-2,TRBV5-4,16,NA,NA,CASSPVRGADAGELFF,TGTGCCAGCAGCCCGGTGAGGGGGGCGGATGCCGGGGAGCTGTTTTTT
TRBJ1-2,TRBV7-3,16,once,NA,CASRSLSGPRGYGYTF,NA